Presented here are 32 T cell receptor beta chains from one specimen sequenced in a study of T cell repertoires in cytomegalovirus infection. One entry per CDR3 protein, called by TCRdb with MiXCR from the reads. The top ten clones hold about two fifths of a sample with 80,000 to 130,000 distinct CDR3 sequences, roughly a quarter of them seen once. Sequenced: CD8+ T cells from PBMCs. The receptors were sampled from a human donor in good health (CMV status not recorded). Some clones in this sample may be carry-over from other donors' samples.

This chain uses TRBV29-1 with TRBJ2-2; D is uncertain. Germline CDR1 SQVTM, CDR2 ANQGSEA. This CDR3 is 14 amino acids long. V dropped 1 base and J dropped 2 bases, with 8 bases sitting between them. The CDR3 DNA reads TGCAGCGTTGAAGCCCTCGCTAACACCGGGGAGCTGTTTTTT. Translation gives CSVEALANTGELFF.

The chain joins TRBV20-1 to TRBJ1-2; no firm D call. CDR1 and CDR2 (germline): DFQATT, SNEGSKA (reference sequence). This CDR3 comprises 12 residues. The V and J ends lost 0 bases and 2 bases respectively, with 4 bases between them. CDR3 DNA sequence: TGCAGTGCTAGAGATCTAAACTATGGCTACACCTTC. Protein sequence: CSARDLNYGYTF.

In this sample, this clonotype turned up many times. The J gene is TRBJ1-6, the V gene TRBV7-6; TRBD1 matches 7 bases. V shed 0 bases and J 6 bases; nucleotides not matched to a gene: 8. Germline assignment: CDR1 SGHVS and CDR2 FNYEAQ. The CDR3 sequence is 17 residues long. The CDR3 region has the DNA TGTGCCAGCAGCTTAGCCGAAACAGGGGCAAGTAATTCACCCCTCCACTTT. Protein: CASSLAETGASNSPLHF.

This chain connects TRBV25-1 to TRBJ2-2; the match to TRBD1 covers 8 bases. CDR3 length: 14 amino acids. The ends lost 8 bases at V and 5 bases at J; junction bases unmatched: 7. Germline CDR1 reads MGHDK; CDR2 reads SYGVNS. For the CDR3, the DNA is TGTGCCAGCGCGGACAGGGTCATGACCGGGGAGCTGTTTTTT. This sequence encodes CASADRVMTGELFF.

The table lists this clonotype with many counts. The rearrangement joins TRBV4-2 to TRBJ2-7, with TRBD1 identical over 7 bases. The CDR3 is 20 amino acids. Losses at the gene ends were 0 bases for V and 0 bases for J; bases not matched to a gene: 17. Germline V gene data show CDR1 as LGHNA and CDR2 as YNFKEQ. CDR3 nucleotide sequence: TGTGCCAGCAGCCAAGAGGCGGGTATGGGACAGACCCCCCGCTCCTACGAGCAGTACTTC. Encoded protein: CASSQEAGMGQTPRSYEQYF.

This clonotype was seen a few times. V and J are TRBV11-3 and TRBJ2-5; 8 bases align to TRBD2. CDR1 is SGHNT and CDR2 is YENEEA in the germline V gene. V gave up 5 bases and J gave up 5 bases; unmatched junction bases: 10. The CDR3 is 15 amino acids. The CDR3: CASSPPGGVSETQYF. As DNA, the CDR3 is TGTGCCAGCAGCCCGCCGGGAGGGGTCTCGGAGACCCAGTACTTC.

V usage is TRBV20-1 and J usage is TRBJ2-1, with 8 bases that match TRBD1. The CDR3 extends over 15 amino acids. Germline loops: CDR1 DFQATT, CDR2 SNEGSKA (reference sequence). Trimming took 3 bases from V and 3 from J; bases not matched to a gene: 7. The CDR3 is CSARTGTGSYNEQFF. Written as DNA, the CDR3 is TGCAGTGCTAGGACCGGGACAGGAAGCTACAATGAGCAGTTCTTC.

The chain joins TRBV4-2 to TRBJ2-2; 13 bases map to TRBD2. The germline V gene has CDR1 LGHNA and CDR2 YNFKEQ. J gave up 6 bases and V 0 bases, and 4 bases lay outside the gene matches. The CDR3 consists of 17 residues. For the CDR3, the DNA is TGTGCCAGCAGCCAAGATGGACTAGCGGGGGAAGCCGGGGAGCTGTTTTTT. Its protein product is CASSQDGLAGEAGELFF.

As DNA, the CDR3 is TGTGCCAGCAGCCCATCAGTGAACACTGAAGCTTTCTTT. Protein: CASSPSVNTEAFF. This chain uses TRBV7-8 with TRBJ1-1; D gene ambiguous. V lost 5 bases, J lost 0 bases, and 7 bases lay in between. This CDR3 is 13 amino acids long. CDR1 and CDR2 from the germline V gene are SGHVS and FQNEAQ.

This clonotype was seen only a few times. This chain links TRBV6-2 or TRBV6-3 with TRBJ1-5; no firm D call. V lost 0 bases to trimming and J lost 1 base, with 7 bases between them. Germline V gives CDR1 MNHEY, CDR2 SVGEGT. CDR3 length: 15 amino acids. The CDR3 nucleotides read TGTGCCAGCAGTTACTCCGGACGGAGCAATCAGCCCCAGCATTTT. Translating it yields CASSYSGRSNQPQHF.

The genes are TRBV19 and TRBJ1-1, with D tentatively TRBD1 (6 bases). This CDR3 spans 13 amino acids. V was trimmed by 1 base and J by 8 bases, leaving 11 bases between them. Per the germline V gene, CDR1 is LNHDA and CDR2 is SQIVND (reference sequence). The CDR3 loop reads CASSIARGAEAFF. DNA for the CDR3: TGTGCCAGTAGTATAGCCAGGGGAGCCGAAGCTTTCTTT.

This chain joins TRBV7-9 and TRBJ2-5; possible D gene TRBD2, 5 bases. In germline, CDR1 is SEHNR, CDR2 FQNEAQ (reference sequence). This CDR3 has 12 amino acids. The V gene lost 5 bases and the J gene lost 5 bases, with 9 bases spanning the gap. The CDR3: CASSAGLETQYF. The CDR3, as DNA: TGTGCCAGCAGCGCGGGCCTTGAGACCCAGTACTTC.

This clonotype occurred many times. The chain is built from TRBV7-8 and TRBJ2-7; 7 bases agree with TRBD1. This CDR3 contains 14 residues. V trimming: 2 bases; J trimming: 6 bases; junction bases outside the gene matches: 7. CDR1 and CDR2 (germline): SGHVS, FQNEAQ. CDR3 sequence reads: CASSLRGGRREQYF. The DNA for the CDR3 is TGTGCCAGCAGCTTAAGAGGGGGCCGGCGCGAGCAGTACTTC.

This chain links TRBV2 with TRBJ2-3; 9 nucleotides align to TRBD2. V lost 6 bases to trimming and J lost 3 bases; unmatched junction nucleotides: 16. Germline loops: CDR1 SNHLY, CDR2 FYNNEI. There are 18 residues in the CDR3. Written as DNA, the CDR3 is TGTGCCAGCAGCGACGGTCTAGCGGGACCGTCCAGAACAGATACGCAGTATTTT. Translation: CASSDGLAGPSRTDTQYF.

The CDR3 bases are TGTGCCAGCAGCTTCCGCGGGGTTAATGAAAAACTGTTTTTT. This sequence encodes CASSFRGVNEKLFF. The rearrangement joins TRBV11-2 to TRBJ1-4, with D uncertain. The CDR3 sequence is 14 residues long. Germline CDR1 SGHAT, CDR2 FQNNGV. V was pared by 3 bases and J by 4 bases, with 9 bases between.

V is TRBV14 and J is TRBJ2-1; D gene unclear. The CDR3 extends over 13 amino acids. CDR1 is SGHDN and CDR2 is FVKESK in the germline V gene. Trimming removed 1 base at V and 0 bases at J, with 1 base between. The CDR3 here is CASSQVSYNEQFF. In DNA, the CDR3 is TGTGCCAGCAGCCAAGTCTCCTACAATGAGCAGTTCTTC. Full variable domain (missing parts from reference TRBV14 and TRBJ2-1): EAGVTQFPSHSVIEKGQTVTLRCDPISGHDNLYWYRRVMGKEIKFLLHFVKESKQDESGMPNNRFLAERTGGTYSTLKVQPAELEDSGVYFCASSQVSYNEQFFGPGTRLTVL.

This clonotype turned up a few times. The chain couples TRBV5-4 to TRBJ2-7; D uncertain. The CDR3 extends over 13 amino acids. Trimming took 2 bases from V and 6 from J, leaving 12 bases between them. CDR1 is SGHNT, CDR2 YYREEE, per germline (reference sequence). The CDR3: CASSFDVGIEQYF. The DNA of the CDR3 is TGTGCCAGCAGCTTTGACGTAGGGATCGAGCAGTACTTC.

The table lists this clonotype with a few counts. CDR3 sequence reads: CASSPSGGLKQETQYF. In DNA, the CDR3 is TGTGCCAGCAGCCCTTCCGGCGGACTGAAGCAAGAGACCCAGTACTTC. The gene calls are TRBV7-9 and TRBJ2-5; D possibly corresponds to TRBD2 (5 bases). The CDR3 loop spans 16 amino acids. Germline CDR1 is SEHNR and CDR2 is FQNEAQ (reference sequence). Trimming stripped 5 bases from V and 2 bases from J, with 18 bases between. The entire variable domain, with the rest obtained from reference TRBV7-9 and TRBJ2-5, is as follows: DTGVSQNPRHKITKRGQNVTFRCDPISEHNRLYWYRQTLGQGPEFLTYFQNEAQLEKSRLLSDRFSAERPKGSFSTLEIQRTEQGDSAMYLCASSPSGGLKQETQYFGPGTRLLVL.

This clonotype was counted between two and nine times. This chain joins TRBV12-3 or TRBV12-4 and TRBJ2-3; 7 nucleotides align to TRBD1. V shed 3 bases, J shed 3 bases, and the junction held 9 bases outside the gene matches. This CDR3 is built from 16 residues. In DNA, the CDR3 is TGTGCCAGCAGTTTTAGTCCGACAGGGCGGACAGATACGCAGTATTTT. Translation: CASSFSPTGRTDTQYF.

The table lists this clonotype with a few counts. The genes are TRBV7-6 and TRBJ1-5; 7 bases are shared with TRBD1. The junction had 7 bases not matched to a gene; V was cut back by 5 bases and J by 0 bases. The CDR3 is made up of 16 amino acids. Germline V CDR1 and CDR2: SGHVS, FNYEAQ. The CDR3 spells CASSPSGTDSNQPQHF. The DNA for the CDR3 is TGTGCCAGCAGCCCCAGTGGGACAGATAGCAATCAGCCCCAGCATTTT.

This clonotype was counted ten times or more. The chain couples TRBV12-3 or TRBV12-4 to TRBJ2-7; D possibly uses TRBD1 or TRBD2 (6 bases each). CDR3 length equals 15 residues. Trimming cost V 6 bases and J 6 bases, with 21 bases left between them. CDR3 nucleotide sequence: TGTGCCAGCAGCCCTCATGGTGGGGGGCTTGTCGAGCAGTACTTC. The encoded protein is CASSPHGGGLVEQYF.

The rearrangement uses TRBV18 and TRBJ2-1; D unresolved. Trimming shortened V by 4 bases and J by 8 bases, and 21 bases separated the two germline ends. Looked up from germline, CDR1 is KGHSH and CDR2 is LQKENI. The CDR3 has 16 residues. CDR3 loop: CASSRSTGLGVDEQFF. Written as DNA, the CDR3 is TGTGCCAGCTCACGGTCCACCGGGCTTGGAGTCGATGAGCAGTTCTTC. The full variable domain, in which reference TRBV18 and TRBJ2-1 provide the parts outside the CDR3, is NAGVMQNPRHLVRRRGQEARLRCSPMKGHSHVYWYRQLPEEGLKFMVYLQKENIIDESGMPKERFSAEFPKEGPSILRIQQVVRGDSAAYFCASSRSTGLGVDEQFFGPGTRLTVL.

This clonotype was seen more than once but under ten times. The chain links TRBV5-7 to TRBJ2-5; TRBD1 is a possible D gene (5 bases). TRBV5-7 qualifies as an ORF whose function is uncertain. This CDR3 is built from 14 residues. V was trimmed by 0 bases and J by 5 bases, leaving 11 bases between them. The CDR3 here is CASSLEGAGETQYF. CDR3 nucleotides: TGTGCCAGCAGCTTGGAAGGGGCCGGCGAGACCCAGTACTTC.

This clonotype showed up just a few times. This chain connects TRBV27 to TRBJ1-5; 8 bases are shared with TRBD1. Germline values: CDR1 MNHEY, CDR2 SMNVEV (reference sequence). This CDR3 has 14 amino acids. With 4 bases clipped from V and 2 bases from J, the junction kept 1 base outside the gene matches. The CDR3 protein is CASSWTGRNQPQHF. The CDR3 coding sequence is TGTGCCAGCAGTTGGACAGGGCGCAATCAGCCCCAGCATTTT.

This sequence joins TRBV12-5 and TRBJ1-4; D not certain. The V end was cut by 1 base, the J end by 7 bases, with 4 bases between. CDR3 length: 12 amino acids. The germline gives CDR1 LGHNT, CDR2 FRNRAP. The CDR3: CASGLDFEKLFF. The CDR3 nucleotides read TGTGCTAGTGGTTTGGACTTTGAAAAACTGTTTTTT.

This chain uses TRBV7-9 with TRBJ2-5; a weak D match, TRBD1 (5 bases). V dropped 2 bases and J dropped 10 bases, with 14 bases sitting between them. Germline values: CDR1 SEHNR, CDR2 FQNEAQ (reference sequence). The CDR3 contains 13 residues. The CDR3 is CASSLFGHPHQYF. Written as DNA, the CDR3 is TGTGCCAGCAGCTTATTCGGACACCCACACCAGTACTTC. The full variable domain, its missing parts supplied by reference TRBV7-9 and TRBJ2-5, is DTGVSQNPRHKITKRGQNVTFRCDPISEHNRLYWYRQTLGQGPEFLTYFQNEAQLEKSRLLSDRFSAERPKGSFSTLEIQRTEQGDSAMYLCASSLFGHPHQYFGPGTRLLVL.

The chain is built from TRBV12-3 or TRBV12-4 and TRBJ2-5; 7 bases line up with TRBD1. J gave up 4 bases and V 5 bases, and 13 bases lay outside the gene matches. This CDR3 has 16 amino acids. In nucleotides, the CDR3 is TGTGCCAGCAGTAGCACGACAGGGTCTGGGGGAGAGACCCAGTACTTC. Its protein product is CASSSTTGSGGETQYF.

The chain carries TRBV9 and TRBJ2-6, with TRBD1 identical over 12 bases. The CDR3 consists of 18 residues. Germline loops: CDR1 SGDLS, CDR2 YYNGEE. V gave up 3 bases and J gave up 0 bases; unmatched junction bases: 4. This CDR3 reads CASSAGQGANSGANVLTF. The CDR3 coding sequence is TGTGCCAGCAGCGCGGGACAGGGGGCTAACTCTGGGGCCAACGTCCTGACTTTC.

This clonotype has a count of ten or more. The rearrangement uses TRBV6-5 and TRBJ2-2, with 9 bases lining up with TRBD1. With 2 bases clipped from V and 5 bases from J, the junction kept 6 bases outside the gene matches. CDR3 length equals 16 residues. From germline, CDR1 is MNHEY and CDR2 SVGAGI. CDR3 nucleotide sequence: TGTGCCAGCAGTTACGGCGAGACAGGGGGTACCGGGGAGCTGTTTTTT. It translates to CASSYGETGGTGELFF.

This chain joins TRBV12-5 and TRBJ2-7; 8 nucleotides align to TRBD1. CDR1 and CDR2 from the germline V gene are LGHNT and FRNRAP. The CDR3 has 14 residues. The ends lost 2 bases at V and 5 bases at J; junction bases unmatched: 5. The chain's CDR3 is CASGLMTGVDEQYF. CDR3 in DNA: TGTGCTAGTGGTTTGATGACAGGGGTAGACGAGCAGTACTTC.

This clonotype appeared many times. CDR3 loop: CASSLDPRSADGTQYF. DNA for the CDR3: TGTGCCAGCAGCTTAGATCCCAGGAGCGCCGACGGTACGCAGTATTTT. The chain is built from TRBV11-2 and TRBJ2-3; D not resolved. There are 16 residues in the CDR3. Germline CDR1 and CDR2: SGHAT and FQNNGV. Deletions cut 0 bases from V and 8 bases from J, with 18 bases between.

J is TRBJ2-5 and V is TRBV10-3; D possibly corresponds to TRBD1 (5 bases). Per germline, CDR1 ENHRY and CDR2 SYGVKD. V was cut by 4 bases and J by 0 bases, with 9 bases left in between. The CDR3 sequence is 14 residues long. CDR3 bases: TGTGCCATCAGTGCACAGGACCACCAAGAGACCCAGTACTTC. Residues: CAISAQDHQETQYF.